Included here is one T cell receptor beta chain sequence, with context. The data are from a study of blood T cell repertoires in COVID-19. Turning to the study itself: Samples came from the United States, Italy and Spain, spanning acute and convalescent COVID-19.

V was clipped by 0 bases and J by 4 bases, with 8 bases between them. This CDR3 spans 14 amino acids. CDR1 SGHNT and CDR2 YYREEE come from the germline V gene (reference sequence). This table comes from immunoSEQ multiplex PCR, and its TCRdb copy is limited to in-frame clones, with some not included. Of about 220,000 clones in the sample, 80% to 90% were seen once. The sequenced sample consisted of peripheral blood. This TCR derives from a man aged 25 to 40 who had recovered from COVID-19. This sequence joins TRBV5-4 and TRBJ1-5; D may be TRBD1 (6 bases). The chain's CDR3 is CASSLAGVNQPQHF. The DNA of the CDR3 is TGTGCCAGCAGCTTGGCAGGGGTGAATCAGCCCCAGCATTTT.